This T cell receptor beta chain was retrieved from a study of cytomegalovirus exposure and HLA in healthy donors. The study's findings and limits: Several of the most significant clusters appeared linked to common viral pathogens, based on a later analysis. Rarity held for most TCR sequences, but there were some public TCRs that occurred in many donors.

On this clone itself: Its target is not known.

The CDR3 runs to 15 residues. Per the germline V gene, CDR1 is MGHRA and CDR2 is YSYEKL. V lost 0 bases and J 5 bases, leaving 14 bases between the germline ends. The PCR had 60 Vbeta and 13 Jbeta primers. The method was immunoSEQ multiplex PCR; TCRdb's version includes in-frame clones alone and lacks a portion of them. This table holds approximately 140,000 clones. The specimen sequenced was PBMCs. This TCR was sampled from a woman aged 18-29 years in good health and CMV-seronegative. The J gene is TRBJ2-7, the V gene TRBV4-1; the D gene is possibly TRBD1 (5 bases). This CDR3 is CASSQERQGLDEQYF. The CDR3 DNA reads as TGCGCCAGCAGCCAAGAGCGGCAGGGTCTGGACGAGCAGTACTTC.